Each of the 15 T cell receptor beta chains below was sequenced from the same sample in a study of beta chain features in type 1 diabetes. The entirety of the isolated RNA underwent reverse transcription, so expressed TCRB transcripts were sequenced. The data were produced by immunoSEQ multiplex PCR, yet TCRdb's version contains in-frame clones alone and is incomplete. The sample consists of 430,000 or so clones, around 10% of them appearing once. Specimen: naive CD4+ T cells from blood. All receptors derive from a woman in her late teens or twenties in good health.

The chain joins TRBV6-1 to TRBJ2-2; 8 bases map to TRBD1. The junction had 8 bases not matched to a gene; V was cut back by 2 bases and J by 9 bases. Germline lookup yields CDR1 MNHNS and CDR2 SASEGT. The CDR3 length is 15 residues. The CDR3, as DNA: TGTGCCAGCAGTGAATCTGGGACAGGTAGCCGGGAGCTGTTTTTT. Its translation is CASSESGTGSRELFF.

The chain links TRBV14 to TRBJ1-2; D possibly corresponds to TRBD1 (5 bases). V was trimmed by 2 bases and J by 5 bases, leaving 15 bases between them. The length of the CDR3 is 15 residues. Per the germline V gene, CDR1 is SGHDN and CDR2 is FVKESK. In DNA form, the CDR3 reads TGTGCCAGCAGCCAATCGTTGGGGCAGCAGTATGGCTACACCTTC. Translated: CASSQSLGQQYGYTF.

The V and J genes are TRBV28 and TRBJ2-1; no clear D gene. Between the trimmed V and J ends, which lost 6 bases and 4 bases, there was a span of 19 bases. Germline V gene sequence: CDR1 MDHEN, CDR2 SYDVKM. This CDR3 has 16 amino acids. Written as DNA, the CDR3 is TGTGCCAGCAGAGGGTCGAAAGGGTCGGATTACAATGAGCAGTTCTTC. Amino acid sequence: CASRGSKGSDYNEQFF.

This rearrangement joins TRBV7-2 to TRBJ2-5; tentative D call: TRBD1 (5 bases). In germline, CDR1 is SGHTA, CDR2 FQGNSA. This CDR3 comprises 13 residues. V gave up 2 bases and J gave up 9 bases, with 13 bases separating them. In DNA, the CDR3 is TGTGCCAGCAGCTTATCAGGGAATGTGGCCCAGTACTTC. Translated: CASSLSGNVAQYF.

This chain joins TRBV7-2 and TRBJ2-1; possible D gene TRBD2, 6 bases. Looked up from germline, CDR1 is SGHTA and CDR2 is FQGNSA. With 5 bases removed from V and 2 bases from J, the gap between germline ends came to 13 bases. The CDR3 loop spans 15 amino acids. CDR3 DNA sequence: TGTGCCAGCAGCCAAATGGGGGGTACCTACAATGAGCAGTTCTTC. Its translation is CASSQMGGTYNEQFF.

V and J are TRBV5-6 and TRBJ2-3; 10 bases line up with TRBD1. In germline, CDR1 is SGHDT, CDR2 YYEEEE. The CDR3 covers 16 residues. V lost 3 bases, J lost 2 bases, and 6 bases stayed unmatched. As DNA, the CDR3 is TGTGCCAGCAGCTCTGACAGGGGGCGACACACAGATACGCAGTATTTT. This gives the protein CASSSDRGRHTDTQYF.

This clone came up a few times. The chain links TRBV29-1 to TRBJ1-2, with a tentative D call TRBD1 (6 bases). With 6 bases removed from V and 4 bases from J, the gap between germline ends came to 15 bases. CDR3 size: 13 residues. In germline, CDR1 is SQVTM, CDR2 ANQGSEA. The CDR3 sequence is CSVAPGDTYGYTF. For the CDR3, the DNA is TGCAGCGTCGCGCCGGGGGACACCTATGGCTACACCTTC.

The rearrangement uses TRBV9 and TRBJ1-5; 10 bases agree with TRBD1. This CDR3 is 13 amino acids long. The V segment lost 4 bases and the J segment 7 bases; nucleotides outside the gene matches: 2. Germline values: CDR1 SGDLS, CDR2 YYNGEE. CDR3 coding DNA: TGTGCCAGCAGCCGGGACAGGGGCCAGCCCCAGCATTTT. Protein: CASSRDRGQPQHF.

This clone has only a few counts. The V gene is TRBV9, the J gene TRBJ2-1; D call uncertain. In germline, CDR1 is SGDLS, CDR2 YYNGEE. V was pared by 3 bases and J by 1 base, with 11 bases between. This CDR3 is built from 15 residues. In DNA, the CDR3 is TGTGCCAGCAGCGACCTAGATCGATCCTACAATGAGCAGTTCTTC. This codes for CASSDLDRSYNEQFF.

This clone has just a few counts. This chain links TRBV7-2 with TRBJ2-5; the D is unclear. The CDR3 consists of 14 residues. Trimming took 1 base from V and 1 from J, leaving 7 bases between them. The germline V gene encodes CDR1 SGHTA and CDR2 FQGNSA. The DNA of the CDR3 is TGTGCCAGCAGCTTAGGTTGGTTCCAAGAGACCCAGTACTTC. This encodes CASSLGWFQETQYF. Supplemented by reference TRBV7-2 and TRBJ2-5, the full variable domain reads GAGVSQSPSNKVTEKGKDVELRCDPISGHTALYWYRQSLGQGLEFLIYFQGNSAPDKSGLPSDRFSAERTGGSVSTLTIQRTQQEDSAVYLCASSLGWFQETQYFGPGTRLLVL.

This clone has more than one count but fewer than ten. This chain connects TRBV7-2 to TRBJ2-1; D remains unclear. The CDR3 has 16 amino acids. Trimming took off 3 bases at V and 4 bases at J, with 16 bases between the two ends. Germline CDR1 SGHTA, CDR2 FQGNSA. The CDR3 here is CASSLLVALTYNEQFF. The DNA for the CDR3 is TGTGCCAGCAGCTTGCTGGTGGCCCTAACTTACAATGAGCAGTTCTTC.

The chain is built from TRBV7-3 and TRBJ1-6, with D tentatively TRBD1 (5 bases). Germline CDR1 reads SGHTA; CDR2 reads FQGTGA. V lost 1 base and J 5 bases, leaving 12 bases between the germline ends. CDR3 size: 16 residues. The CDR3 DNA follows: TGTGCCAGCAGCTTAAACTCCCCAGGGAATAATTCACCCCTCCACTTT. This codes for CASSLNSPGNNSPLHF. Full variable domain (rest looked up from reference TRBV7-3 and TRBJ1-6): GAGVSQTPSNKVTEKGKYVELRCDPISGHTALYWYRQSLGQGPEFLIYFQGTGAADDSGLPNDRFFAVRPEGSVSTLKIQRTERGDSAVYLCASSLNSPGNNSPLHFGNGTRLTVT.

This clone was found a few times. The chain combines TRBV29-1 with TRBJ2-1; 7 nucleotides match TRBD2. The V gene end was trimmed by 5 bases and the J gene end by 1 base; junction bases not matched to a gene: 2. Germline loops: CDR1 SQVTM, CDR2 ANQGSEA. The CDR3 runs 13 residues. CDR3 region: CSVSRGSYNEQFF. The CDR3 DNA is TGCAGCGTTTCGCGGGGGTCCTACAATGAGCAGTTCTTC.

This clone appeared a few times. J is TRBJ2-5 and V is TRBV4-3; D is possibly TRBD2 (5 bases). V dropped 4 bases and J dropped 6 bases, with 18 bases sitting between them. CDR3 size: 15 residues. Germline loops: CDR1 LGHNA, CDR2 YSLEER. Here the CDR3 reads CASSLSLGAEKTQYF. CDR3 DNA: TGCGCCAGCAGCCTGAGTCTGGGAGCCGAGAAGACCCAGTACTTC.

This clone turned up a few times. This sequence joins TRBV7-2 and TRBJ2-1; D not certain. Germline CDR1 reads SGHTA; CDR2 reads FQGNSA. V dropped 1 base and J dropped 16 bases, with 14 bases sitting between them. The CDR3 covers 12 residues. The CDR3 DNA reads TGTGCCAGCAGCTTAGGGAACGGCCAGCGATTCTTC. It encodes CASSLGNGQRFF.